Listed below are T cell receptor beta chains from one sample, sequenced in a study of siplizumab effects on memory and regulatory T cells. Clones were read by immunoSEQ multiplex PCR, and TCRdb kept only the in-frame ones, dropping some. The repertoire holds about 120,000 clones, with about 95% as singletons. The sequencing sample was made of non-Treg CD4+ T cells sorted from blood. These receptors were taken from a human donor in good health. The CDR3 runs from the conserved cysteine through the conserved F or W. The D gene is left open where the match is weak. Not all rows give a size; the values are once, few, many and, for expanded clones, a class.

>TRBJ2-2|.|TRBV4-2|TRBD2
CASSQDRGETSGTGELFF
TGTGCCAGCAGCCAAGATCGGGGGGAGACTAGCGGCACCGGGGAGCTGTTTTTT
>TRBJ2-3|once|TRBV15|.
CATSREMTDTQYF
TGTGCCACCAGCAGAGAAATGACAGATACGCAGTATTTT
>TRBJ1-2|.|TRBV4-2|.
CASSQDPEGNYGYTF
TGTGCCAGCAGCCAAGATCCGGAGGGAAACTATGGCTACACCTTC
>TRBJ2-3|.|TRBV9|.
CAGSRGASDTQYF
TGTGCCGGCTCACGTGGGGCCTCAGATACGCAGTATTTT
>TRBJ1-1|.|TRBV7-3|.
CASSLSSGSTEAFF
TGTGCCAGCAGCTTATCTTCGGGGAGCACTGAAGCTTTCTTT
>TRBJ2-7|.|TRBV2|TRBD2
CASRPGTSGSHEQYF
TGTGCCAGCAGGCCCGGGACTAGCGGGAGCCACGAGCAGTACTTC
>TRBJ2-5|once|TRBV5-1|.
CASSLAPGGETQYF
TGCGCCAGCAGCTTGGCTCCAGGCGGAGAGACCCAGTACTTC
>TRBJ1-5|.|TRBV6-6|.
CASSYSGTSNQPQHF
TGTGCCAGCAGTTACTCCGGGACCAGTAATCAGCCCCAGCATTTT
>TRBJ2-1|.|TRBV7-9|.
CASSSPGTSYNEQFF
TGTGCCAGCAGCTCCCCCGGGACCAGCTACAATGAGCAGTTCTTC
>TRBJ2-7|.|TRBV6-5|.
CASSPDLRWLYEQYF
TGTGCCAGCAGCCCCGACCTTCGCTGGCTCTACGAGCAGTACTTC
>TRBJ2-6|.|TRBV28|TRBD2
CASTAGGAGANVLTF
TGTGCCAGCACGGCGGGAGGGGCTGGGGCCAACGTCCTGACTTTC
>TRBJ2-2|.|TRBV7-3|TRBD2
CASSPAAGGPFSSGELFF
TGTGCCAGCAGCCCCGCAGCGGGAGGGCCGTTCTCGAGCGGGGAGCTGTTTTTT
>TRBJ1-2|.|TRBV7-8|.
CASSPRTGTNYGYTF
TGTGCCAGCAGCCCCCGGACGGGAACTAACTATGGCTACACCTTC
>TRBJ2-5|.|TRBV14|.
CASSQVKQETQYF
TGTGCCAGCAGCCAAGTGAAGCAAGAGACCCAGTACTTC
>TRBJ2-3|.|TRBV6-5|.
CASSRAESSTDTQYF
TGTGCCAGCAGCCGAGCGGAGTCTAGCACAGATACGCAGTATTTT
>TRBJ2-5|.|TRBV15|.
CATSRDPSAQETQYF
TGTGCCACCAGCAGAGATCCGAGTGCCCAAGAGACCCAGTACTTC
>TRBJ2-5|.|TRBV4-1|.
CASSRGIQETQYF
TGCGCCAGCAGCCGGGGAATCCAAGAGACCCAGTACTTC
>TRBJ2-5|.|TRBV7-2|TRBD2
CASSLGLAVDPQETQYF
TGTGCCAGCAGCCTGGGACTAGCGGTAGACCCCCAAGAGACCCAGTACTTC